This entry lists 3 T cell receptor beta chains sequenced from one sample in a study of T-cell memory formation after mild COVID-19. TCRdb analysed the 5' RACE reads with MiXCR anew, one entry per CDR3 protein. Among just over 300,000 distinct CDR3 sequences listed, 19% were seen once. What was sequenced was PBMCs or a T cell subset sorted from them (not recorded which). The receptor source for this set is a man between 18 and 29 years old who had mild COVID-19 (a few samples of this study predate the infection). Cell type and time point are not known.

This chain uses TRBV29-1 with TRBJ1-1; 9 bases agree with TRBD1. CDR1 and CDR2 from the germline V gene are SQVTM and ANQGSEA. The CDR3 sequence is 14 residues long. The ends lost 6 bases at V and 3 bases at J; junction bases unmatched: 8. The CDR3 spells CSVYRGRVDTEAFF. The DNA for the CDR3 is TGCAGCGTCTACAGGGGGCGTGTGGACACTGAAGCTTTCTTT.

This clonotype turned up a few times. The rearrangement uses TRBV10-3 and TRBJ1-2; 9 bases align to TRBD1. From germline, CDR1 is ENHRY and CDR2 SYGVKD. V was pared by 3 bases and J by 6 bases, with 8 bases of the junction left unmatched. This CDR3 contains 15 residues. CDR3 sequence: CAISDAAGTGNGYTF. The CDR3 nucleotides read TGTGCCATCAGTGATGCGGCCGGGACAGGGAATGGCTACACCTTC.

The CDR3 sequence: CASRGLAGDVADTQYF. The CDR3 DNA follows: TGTGCCAGCAGGGGACTAGCGGGGGATGTCGCAGATACGCAGTATTTT. The chain carries TRBV12-3 or TRBV12-4 and TRBJ2-3, with 14 bases fitting TRBD2. The CDR3 has 16 amino acids. J was trimmed by 4 bases and V by 6 bases; bases with no gene match: 6.